The TCR beta chain under discussion was sequenced for a study of CD8 T cells in Susac syndrome. On the study more broadly: Patients with Susac syndrome, at blood draw, were therapy-naive, on corticosteroids, or on intravenous immunoglobulin alone.

Regarding this clonotype: The antigen is undetermined.

Roughly 0.5 to 1 ug RNA was reverse transcribed with random hexamers. A single record per CDR3 protein comes from TCRdb applying MiXCR to the immunoSEQ multiplex PCR reads. Counted here are 70,000 to 95,000 distinct CDR3 sequences, nearly 95% occurring once; the ten biggest clones make up about 0.94%. V was clipped by 6 bases and J by 3 bases; unmatched bases: 5. Germline-derived CDR1 and CDR2 are SQVTM and ANQGSEA. This CDR3 is 13 amino acids long. Study-wide findings and caveats: The study admitted that it had a relatively small number of individuals in its TCR sequencing and HLA analysis.

Sequencing of TCR beta was undertaken in CD8+ and CD4+ T cells derived from blood. The CD8+ and CD4+ T cells were isolated magnetically using a negative isolation approach, whereas the TEMRA cells were enriched by FACS. The source of this sequence is a human donor with Susac syndrome. The sequencing input was CD8+ T cells from PBMCs. The chain has TRBV29-1 and TRBJ2-7, with 10 bases fitting TRBD1. The CDR3 protein is CSVWDRGNYEQYF. CDR3 in DNA: TGCAGCGTCTGGGACAGGGGAAACTACGAGCAGTACTTC.